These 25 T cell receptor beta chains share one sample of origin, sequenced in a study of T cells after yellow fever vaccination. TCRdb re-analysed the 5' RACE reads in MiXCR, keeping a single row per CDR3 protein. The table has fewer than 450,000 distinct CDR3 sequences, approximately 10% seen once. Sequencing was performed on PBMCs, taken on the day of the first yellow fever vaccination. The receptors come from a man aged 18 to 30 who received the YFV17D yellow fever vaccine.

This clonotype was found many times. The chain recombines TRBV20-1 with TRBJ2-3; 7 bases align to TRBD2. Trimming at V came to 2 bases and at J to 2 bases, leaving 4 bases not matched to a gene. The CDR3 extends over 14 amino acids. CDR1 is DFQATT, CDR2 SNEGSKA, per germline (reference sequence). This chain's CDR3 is CSARPSGVTDTQYF. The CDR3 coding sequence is TGCAGTGCTAGACCCAGCGGGGTCACAGATACGCAGTATTTT.

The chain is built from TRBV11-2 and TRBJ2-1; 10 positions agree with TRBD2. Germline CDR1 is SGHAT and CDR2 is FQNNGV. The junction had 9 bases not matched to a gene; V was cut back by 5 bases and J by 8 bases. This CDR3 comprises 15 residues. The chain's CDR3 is CASSQGAGGHYEQFF. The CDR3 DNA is TGTGCCAGCAGCCAAGGAGCGGGGGGGCATTATGAGCAGTTCTTC. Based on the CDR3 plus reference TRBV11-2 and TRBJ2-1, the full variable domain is EAGVAQSPRYKIIEKRQSVAFWCNPISGHATLYWYQQILGQGPKLLIQFQNNGVVDDSQLPKDRFSAERLKGVDSTLKIQPAKLEDSAVYLCASSQGAGGHYEQFFGPGTRLTVL.

The CDR3 spells CASSRLLENPDQYF. As DNA, the CDR3 is TGCGCCAGCAGCCGCCTTTTAGAAAATCCGGACCAGTACTTC. The genes are TRBV4-1 and TRBJ2-7; D call uncertain. Germline V gene data show CDR1 as MGHRA and CDR2 as YSYEKL. With 4 bases removed from V and 10 bases from J, the gap between germline ends came to 20 bases. The CDR3 is 14 residues long.

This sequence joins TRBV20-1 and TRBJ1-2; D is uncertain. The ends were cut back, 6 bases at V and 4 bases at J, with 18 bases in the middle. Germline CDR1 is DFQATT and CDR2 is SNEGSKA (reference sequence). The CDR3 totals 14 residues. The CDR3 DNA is TGCAGTGCCCGAAATGTGGAGGGCCCCTATGGCTACACCTTC. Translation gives CSARNVEGPYGYTF.

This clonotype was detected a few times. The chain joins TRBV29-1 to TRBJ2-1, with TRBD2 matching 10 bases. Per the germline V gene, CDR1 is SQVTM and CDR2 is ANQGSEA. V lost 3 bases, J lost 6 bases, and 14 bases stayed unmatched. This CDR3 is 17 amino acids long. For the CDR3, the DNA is TGCAGCGTTGATGGGGGGGCTAGCGGGGGCATAGGCAATGAGCAGTTCTTC. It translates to CSVDGGASGGIGNEQFF.

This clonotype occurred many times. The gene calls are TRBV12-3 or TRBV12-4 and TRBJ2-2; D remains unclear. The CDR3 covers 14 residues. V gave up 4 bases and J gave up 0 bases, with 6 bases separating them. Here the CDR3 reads CASSSIPNTGELFF. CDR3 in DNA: TGTGCCAGCAGTTCCATACCGAACACCGGGGAGCTGTTTTTT.

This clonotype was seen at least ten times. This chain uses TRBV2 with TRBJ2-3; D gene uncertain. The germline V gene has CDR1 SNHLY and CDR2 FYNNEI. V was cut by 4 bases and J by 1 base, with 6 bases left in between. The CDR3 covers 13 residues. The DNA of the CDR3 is TGTGCCAGCAGTGTTAGGGGCACAGATACGCAGTATTTT. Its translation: CASSVRGTDTQYF.

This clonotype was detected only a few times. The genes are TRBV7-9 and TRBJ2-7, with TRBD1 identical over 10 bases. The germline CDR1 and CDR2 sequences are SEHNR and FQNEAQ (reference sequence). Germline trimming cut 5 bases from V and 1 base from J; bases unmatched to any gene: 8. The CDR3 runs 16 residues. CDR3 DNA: TGTGCCAGCAGCCAATTCGGGACAGGGGATTCCTACGAGCAGTACTTC. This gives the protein CASSQFGTGDSYEQYF.

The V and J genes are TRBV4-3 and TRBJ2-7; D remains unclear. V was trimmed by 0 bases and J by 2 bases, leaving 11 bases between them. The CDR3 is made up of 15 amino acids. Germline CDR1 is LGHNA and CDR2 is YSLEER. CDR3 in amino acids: CASSQDRSGTYEQYF. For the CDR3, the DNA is TGCGCCAGCAGCCAAGATCGTTCCGGTACCTACGAGCAGTACTTC.

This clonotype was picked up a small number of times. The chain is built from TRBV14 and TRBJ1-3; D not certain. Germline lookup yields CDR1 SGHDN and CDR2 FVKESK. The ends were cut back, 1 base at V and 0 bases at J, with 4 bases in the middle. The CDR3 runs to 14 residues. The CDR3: CASSQVHSGNTIYF. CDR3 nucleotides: TGTGCCAGCAGCCAAGTTCACTCTGGAAACACCATATATTTT.

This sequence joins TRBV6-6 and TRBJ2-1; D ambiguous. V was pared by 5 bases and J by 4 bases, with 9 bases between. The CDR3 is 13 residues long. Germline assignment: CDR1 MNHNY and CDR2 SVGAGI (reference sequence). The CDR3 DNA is TGTGCCAGCAGTACTTACAGTTACAATGAGCAGTTCTTC. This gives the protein CASSTYSYNEQFF.

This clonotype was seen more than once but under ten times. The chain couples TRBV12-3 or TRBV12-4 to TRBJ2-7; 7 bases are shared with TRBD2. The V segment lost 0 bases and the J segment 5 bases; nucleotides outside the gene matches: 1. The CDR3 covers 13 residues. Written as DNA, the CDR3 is TGTGCCAGCAGTTTAGCGGGAGGGAACGAGCAGTACGTC. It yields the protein CASSLAGGNEQYV.

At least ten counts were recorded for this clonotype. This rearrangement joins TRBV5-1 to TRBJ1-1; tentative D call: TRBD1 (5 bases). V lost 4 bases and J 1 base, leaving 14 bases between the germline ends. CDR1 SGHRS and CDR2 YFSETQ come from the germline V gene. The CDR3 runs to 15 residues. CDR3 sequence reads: CASSLRVAANTEAFF. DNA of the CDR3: TGCGCCAGCAGCCTCAGGGTGGCTGCGAACACTGAAGCTTTCTTT.

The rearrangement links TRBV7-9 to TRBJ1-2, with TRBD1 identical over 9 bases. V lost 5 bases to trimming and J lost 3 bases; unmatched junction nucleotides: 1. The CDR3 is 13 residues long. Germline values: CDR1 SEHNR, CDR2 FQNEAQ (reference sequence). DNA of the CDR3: TGTGCCAGCAGCACAGGGGGCTACTATGGCTACACCTTC. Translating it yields CASSTGGYYGYTF.

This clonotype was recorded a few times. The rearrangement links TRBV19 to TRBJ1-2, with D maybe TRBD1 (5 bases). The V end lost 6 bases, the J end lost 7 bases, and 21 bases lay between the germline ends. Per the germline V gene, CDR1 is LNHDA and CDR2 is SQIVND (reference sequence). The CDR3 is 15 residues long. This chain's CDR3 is CASRQAVGSHRGYTF. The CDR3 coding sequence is TGTGCCAGTAGACAGGCGGTCGGCAGTCATCGTGGCTACACCTTC.

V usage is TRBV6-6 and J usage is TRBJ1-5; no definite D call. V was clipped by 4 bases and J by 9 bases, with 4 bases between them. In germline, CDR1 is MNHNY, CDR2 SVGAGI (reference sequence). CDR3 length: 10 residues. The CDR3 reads CASSWSPQHF. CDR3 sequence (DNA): TGTGCCAGCAGTTGGTCGCCCCAGCATTTT.

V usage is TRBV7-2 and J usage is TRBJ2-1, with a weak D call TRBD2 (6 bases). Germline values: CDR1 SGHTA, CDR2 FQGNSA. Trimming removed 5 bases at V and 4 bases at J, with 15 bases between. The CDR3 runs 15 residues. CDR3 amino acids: CASSQNAGYYNEQFF. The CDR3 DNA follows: TGTGCCAGCAGCCAAAACGCGGGGTATTACAATGAGCAGTTCTTC.

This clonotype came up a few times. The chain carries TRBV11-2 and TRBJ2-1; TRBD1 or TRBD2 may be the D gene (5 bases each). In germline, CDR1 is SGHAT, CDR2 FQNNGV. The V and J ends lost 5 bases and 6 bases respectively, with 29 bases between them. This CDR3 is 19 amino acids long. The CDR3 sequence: CASSTMTTGLLPLRNEQFF. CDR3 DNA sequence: TGTGCCAGCAGCACCATGACCACGGGGCTTCTACCTCTACGCAATGAGCAGTTCTTC.

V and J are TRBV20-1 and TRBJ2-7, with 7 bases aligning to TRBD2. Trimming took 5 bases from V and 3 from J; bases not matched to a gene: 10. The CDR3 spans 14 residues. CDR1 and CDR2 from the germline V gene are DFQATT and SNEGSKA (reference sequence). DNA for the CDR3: TGCAGTGCTCTAATGGCACTAGCGAACTACGAGCAGTACTTC. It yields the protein CSALMALANYEQYF.

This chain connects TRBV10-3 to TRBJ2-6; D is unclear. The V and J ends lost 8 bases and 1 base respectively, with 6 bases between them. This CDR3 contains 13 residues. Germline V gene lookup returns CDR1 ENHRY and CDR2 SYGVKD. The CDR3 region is CAISSSGANVLTF. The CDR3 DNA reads TGTGCCATCTCTTCGTCTGGGGCCAACGTCCTGACTTTC.

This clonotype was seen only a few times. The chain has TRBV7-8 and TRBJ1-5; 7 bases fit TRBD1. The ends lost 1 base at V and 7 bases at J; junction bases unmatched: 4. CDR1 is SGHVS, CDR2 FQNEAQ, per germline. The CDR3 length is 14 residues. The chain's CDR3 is CASSLGRGRQPQHF. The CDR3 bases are TGTGCCAGCAGCTTAGGCAGGGGGAGACAGCCCCAGCATTTT.

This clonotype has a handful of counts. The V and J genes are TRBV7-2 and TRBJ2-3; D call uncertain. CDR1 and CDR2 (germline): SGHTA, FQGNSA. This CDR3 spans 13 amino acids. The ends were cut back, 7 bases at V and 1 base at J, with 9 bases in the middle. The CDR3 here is CASTPGRTDTQYF. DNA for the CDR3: TGTGCCAGCACCCCTGGTCGCACAGATACGCAGTATTTT.

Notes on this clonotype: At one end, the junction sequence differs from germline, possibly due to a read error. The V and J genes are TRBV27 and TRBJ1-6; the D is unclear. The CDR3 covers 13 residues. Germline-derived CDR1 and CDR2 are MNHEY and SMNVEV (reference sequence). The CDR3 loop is CASRGIEHSPLHF. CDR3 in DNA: TGTGCCAGCAGGGGGATTGAGCATTCACCCCTCCATTTT.

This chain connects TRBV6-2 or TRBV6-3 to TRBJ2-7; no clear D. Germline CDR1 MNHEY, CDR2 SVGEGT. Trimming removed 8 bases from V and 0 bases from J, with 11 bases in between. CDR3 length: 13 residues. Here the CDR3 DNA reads TGTGCCAGCGGACCAAATTTCTCCTACGAGCAGTACGTC. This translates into CASGPNFSYEQYV.

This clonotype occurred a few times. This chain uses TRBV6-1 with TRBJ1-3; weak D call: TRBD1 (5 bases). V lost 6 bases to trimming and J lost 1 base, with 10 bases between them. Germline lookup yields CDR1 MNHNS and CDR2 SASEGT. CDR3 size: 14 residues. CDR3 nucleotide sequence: TGTGCCAGCAGCTCAGGGTGGTCTGGAAACACCATATATTTT. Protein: CASSSGWSGNTIYF.